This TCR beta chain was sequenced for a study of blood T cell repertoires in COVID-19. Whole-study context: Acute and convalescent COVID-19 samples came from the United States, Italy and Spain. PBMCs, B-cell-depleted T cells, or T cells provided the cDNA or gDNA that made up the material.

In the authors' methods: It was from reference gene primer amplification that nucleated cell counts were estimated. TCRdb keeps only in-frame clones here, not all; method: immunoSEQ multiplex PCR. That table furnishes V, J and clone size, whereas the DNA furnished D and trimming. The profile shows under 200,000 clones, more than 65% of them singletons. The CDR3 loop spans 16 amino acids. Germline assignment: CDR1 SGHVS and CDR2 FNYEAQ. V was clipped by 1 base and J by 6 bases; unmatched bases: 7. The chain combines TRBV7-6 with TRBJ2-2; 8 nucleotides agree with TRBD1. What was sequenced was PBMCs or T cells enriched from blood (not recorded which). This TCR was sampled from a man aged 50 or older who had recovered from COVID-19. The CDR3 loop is CASSLVQGDYSGELFF. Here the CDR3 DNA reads TGTGCCAGCAGCTTAGTACAGGGGGATTATTCCGGGGAGCTGTTTTTT.